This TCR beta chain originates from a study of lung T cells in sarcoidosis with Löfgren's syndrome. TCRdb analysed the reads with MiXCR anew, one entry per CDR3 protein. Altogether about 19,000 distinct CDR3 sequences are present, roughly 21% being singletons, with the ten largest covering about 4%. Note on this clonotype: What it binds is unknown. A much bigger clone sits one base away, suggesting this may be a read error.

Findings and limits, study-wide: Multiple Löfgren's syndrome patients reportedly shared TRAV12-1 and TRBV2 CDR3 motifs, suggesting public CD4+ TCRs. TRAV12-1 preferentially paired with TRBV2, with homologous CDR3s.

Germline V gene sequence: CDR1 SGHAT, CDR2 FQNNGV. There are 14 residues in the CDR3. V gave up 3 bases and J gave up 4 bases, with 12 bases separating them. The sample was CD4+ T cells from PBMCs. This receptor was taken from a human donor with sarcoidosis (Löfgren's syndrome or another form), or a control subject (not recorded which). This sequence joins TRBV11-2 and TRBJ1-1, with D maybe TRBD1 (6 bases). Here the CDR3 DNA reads TGTGCCAGCAGCTTTGGGGGCCCGAGCACTGAAGCTTTCTTT. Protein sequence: CASSFGGPSTEAFF.